The sequence of this TCR beta chain was determined in a study of shared clonotypes between healthy human individuals. About the study: Donors had three CD4 naive, three CD4 memory, two CD8 naive and one CD8 memory plate apiece.

Germline-derived CDR1 and CDR2 are MNHEY and SMNVEV (reference sequence). The CDR3 length is 16 residues. The method was immunoSEQ multiplex PCR; TCRdb's version includes in-frame clones alone and lacks a portion of them. Of hundreds of thousands of clones in the sample, around 95% were seen once. General observations from the study: In general, naive subsets displayed greater estimated richness than memory subsets did. Generation probability values for non-shared clonotypes were lower than those for clonotypes shared by all four donors.

A remark on this clone: What it binds is not known.

The naive CD8 fraction comprised CD45RO-negative cells positively selected for CCR7 and excluded terminally differentiated effector memory CD45RA+ cells. V usage is TRBV27 and J usage is TRBJ2-5; the match to TRBD2 covers 12 bases. TRBJ2-7 explains the end of the DNA better; the J call may be wrong. Sequencing was done on a sample of naive CD8+ T cells sorted from blood. The sequence was obtained from a woman between 25 and 40 years old in good health. The CDR3 nucleotides are TGTGCCAGCAGTTCCCATCTAGCGGGAGGGCCCTACGAGCAGTACTTC. As protein: CASSSHLAGGPYEQYF.